This TCR beta chain stems from a study of T cells in Graves' hyperthyroidism and ophthalmopathy. Trimming took off 5 bases at V and 1 base at J, with 14 bases between the two ends. Germline loops: CDR1 SGHTA, CDR2 FQGNSA. CDR3 size: 15 residues. There were TCR beta CDR3 regions amplified from RNA transcripts. An initial round of RT-PCR targeting the TCR CDR3 relied on the HTBI primer set. TCRdb recomputed calls from the multiplex PCR reads with MiXCR, one row per CDR3 protein. In the table there are about half a million distinct CDR3 sequences, about 16% of which are singletons. This clonotype came up many times.

Specimen: blood. This sequence originates from a woman in her thirties with Graves' ophthalmopathy. The rearrangement joins TRBV7-2 to TRBJ2-5, with D perhaps matching TRBD1 or TRBD2 (6 bases each). Here the CDR3 reads CASSQSRGPQETQYF. In DNA form, the CDR3 reads TGTGCCAGCAGCCAGAGCCGGGGGCCCCAAGAGACCCAGTACTTC.